This record looks at one T cell receptor (beta chain) sequence and its context. The sample belongs to a study of radiation and T cells in renal cell carcinoma. Indicated time point: blood 4 weeks post-SBRT, at nephrectomy. Treatment: 15 Gy SBRT to primary tumor, nephrectomy 4 weeks later. Nephrectomy followed 15 Gy stereotactic body radiation by 4 weeks. Serial blood draws occurred at baseline and 2 and 4 weeks post-SBRT. This renal cell carcinoma was of the clear cell type. TCRdb's copy holds only in-frame clones and misses some; the assay was immunoSEQ multiplex PCR. This sample has over 25,000 clones, with about 84% found just once. Germline CDR1 reads GTSNPN; CDR2 reads SVGIG (reference sequence). This CDR3 has 12 amino acids. The ends were cut back, 3 bases at V and 6 bases at J, with 10 bases in the middle.

The sequence was collected from a man in his 60s with renal cell carcinoma. The chain uses TRBV30 and TRBJ2-3, with D perhaps matching TRBD1 (6 bases). The sample was blood, taken from a patient whose treatment included radiotherapy and nephrectomy. The CDR3 DNA is TGTGCCTGGAGCCAGGGGTCGGATACGCAGTATTTT. As protein: CAWSQGSDTQYF. The whole variable domain, filled in from reference TRBV30 and TRBJ2-3, reads SQTIHQWPATLVQPVGSPLSLECTVEGTSNPNLYWYRQAAGRGLQLLFYSVGIGQISSEVPQNLSASRPQDRQFILSSKKLLLSDSGFYLCAWSQGSDTQYFGPGTRLTVL.